By sample share, the clone carrying this TCR beta chain is medium-sized. What it binds is unknown. The data stem from a study of glioma-infiltrating T cells. Whole-study results and caveats: Above-expected tissue-blood divergence occurred in all gliomas, most in low-grade ones. CDR3 overlap between tissue and blood was very small.

The iRepertoire nested amplicon-rescue multiplex PCR amplified TCR alpha and beta CDR3s from RNA. One-step reverse transcription and amplification started from around 100-400 ng of tissue mRNA or PBMC total RNA. TCRdb itself ran the multiplex PCR reads through MiXCR, one entry per CDR3 protein. Found here are approximately 12,000 distinct CDR3 sequences, more than 20% of them singletons; the top ten hold roughly 42%. The germline CDR1 and CDR2 sequences are SNHLY and FYNNEI. The germline V and J ends were trimmed by 5 bases and 2 bases, with 9 bases remaining between them. The CDR3 runs to 13 residues.

This chain links TRBV2 with TRBJ2-5; possible D gene TRBD2, 6 bases. This TCR was recovered from a human donor with low-grade glioma or glioblastoma, undergoing nonglioma brain surgery, or in good health (not recorded which). Sequencing was carried out using glioma tissue, nonneoplastic brain tissue, or PBMCs (not recorded which). CDR3 nucleotide sequence: TGTGCCAGCAGTCGGGACTCTCAAGAGACCCAGTACTTC. This gives the protein CASSRDSQETQYF.